This note documents a single T cell receptor beta chain sequence. No antigen is known for it. Clones were sequenced by immunoSEQ multiplex PCR, and TCRdb holds only the in-frame ones, with some missing. The sample consists of 1,500 to 2,000 clones, about nine tenths of them appearing once. The record originates from a study of PD-1 blockade in classical Hodgkin lymphoma. Regarding the study as a whole: A significant rise in TCR diversity was seen by C4D1 for CD4+ cells but not for CD8+ cells.

There was relapse after autologous stem cell transplantation in every patient, and there was variation in brentuximab vedotin exposure. Magnetic depletion of unwanted cells isolated CD4+ T cells from thawed PBMCs. The CDR3 sequence is 15 residues long. Per the germline V gene, CDR1 is SNHLY and CDR2 is FYNNEI. J gave up 5 bases and V 4 bases, and 10 bases lay outside the gene matches. This material consisted of CD4+ T cells from blood, taken at baseline. This sequence was found in a human donor with classical Hodgkin lymphoma. The chain recombines TRBV2 with TRBJ2-5; 7 bases are shared with TRBD2. This chain's CDR3 is CASSVYRGVPETQYF. The CDR3 nucleotides are TGTGCCAGCAGTGTGTACCGGGGGGTCCCGGAGACCCAGTACTTC.